These T cell receptor beta chains were read from a single sample in a study of immune characterization of retroperitoneal liposarcoma. Each CDR3 protein gets one entry after TCRdb re-called the PCR reads with MiXCR. The table shows about 1,700 distinct CDR3 sequences, with under 45% occurring only once. What was sequenced was tumor tissue. The receptors come from a female donor with retroperitoneal liposarcoma. Both conserved end residues are part of each CDR3. Each record gives: D gene, clone size, J gene, V gene, CDR3 DNA, CDR3 protein. D genes are given only for firm matches. Size is stated for part of the rows, as once, few or many counts, or as a class when the clone is expanded.

>TRBD2|NA|TRBJ2-1|TRBV7-2
TGTGCCAGCAGTTTCGGACTAGCGGCGGGCGGCGAGACCCAGTTCTTC
CASSFGLAAGGETQFF
>NA|medium-sized|TRBJ1-4|TRBV7-2
TGTGCCAGCAGTCCCGGCGGGGGGGGTGAAAAACTGTTTTTT
CASSPGGGGEKLFF
>NA|NA|TRBJ2-1|TRBV7-6
TGTGCCAGCAGCTCCGGTGGGGGAGGCGACAATGAGCAGTTCTTC
CASSSGGGGDNEQFF
>TRBD2|once|TRBJ2-3|TRBV27
TGTGCCAGCCACCTACTAGCGGGAGTTCCAGATACGCAGTATTTT
CASHLLAGVPDTQYF
>NA|large|TRBJ1-6|TRBV6-1
TGTGCCAGCAGTGAAGAGAGGAATTCACCCCTCCACTTT
CASSEERNSPLHF
>NA|NA|TRBJ2-7|TRBV27
TGTGCCAGCAGGGGACTGGGGATCTCCTACGAGCAGTACTTC
CASRGLGISYEQYF
>TRBD2|NA|TRBJ2-7|TRBV6-1
TGTGCCAGCAGCGAAAGGGGCGGGGGGAGCTCCTACGAGCAGTACTTC
CASSERGGGSSYEQYF
>TRBD1|NA|TRBJ2-5|TRBV6-1
TGTGCCAGCAGTGCCTGGACAGGGGGTGCGGAGACCCAGTACTTC
CASSAWTGGAETQYF
>NA|medium-sized|TRBJ2-1|TRBV7-2
TGTGCCAGCAGCTCGACAGGGTGGGAGCGGGCCGAGCAGTTCTTC
CASSSTGWERAEQFF
>TRBD1|NA|TRBJ2-7|TRBV6-6
TGTGCCAGCCGGGACAGCTATAGCTCCTACGAGCAGTACTTC
CASRDSYSSYEQYF
>NA|few|TRBJ2-2|TRBV6-1
TGTGCCAGCAGTGAAGCAACAGGCCACACCGGGGAGCTGTTTTTT
CASSEATGHTGELFF
>NA|medium-sized|TRBJ2-7|TRBV6-1
TGTGCCAGCTCAGTAGTCTACGAGCAGTACTTC
CASSVVYEQYF
>TRBD2|NA|TRBJ2-1|TRBV6-1
TGTGCCAGCAGGGACGACACTAGCGGGAGGACTCTTCCCTACAATGAGCAGTTCTTC
CASRDDTSGRTLPYNEQFF
>TRBD1|NA|TRBJ2-1|TRBV6-4
TGTGCCAGCAGTTCGGACAGGGGCTTCAACAATGAGCAGTTCTTC
CASSSDRGFNNEQFF
>TRBD2|few|TRBJ2-1|TRBV6-1
TGTGCCAGCAGTCGTACCGGGACTAGGGGAGATTACGAGCAGTTCTTC
CASSRTGTRGDYEQFF
>TRBD1|NA|TRBJ2-1|TRBV7-2
TGTGCCAGCACCGCCGGGACAGGGTACAATGAGCAGTTCTTC
CASTAGTGYNEQFF